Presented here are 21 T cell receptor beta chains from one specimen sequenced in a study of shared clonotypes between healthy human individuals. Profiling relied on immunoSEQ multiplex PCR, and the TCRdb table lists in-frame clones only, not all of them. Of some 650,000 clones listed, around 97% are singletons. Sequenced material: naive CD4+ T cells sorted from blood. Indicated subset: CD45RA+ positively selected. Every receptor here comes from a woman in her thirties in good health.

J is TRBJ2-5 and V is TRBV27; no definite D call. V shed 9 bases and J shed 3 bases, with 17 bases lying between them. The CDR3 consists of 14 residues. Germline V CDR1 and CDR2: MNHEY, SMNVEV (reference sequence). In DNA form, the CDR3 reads TGTGCCAGTCTTGACCCGGGTCACAAAGAGACCCAGTACTTC. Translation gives CASLDPGHKETQYF.

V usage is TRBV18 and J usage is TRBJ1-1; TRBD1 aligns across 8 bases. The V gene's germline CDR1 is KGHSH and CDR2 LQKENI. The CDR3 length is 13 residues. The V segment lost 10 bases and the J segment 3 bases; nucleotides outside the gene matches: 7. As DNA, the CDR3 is TGTGCCAACCAGGAGGGACAGGACACTGAAGCTTTCTTT. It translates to CANQEGQDTEAFF.

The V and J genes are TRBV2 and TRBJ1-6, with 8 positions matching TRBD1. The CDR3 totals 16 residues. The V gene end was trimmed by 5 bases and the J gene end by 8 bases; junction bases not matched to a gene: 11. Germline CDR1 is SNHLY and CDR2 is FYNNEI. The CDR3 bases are TGTGCCAGCAGTCCACGATGGACAGGGCCGGATTCACCCCTCCACTTT. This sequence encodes CASSPRWTGPDSPLHF. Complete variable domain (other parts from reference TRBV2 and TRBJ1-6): EPEVTQTPSHQVTQMGQEVILRCVPISNHLYFYWYRQILGQKVEFLVSFYNNEISEKSEIFDDQFSVERPDGSNFTLKIRSTKLEDSAMYFCASSPRWTGPDSPLHFGNGTRLTVT.

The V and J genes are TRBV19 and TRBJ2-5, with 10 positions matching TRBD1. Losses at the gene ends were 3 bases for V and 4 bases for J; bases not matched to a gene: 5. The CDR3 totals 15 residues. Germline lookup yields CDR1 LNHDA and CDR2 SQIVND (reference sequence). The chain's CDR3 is CASSMTGGAGETQYF. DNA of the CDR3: TGTGCCAGTAGTATGACAGGGGGCGCGGGAGAGACCCAGTACTTC.

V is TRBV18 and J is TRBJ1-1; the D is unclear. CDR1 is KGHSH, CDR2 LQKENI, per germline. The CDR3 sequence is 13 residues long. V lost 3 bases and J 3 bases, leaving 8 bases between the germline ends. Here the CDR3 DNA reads TGTGCCAGCTCACCGGTGGAGGACACTGAAGCTTTCTTT. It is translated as CASSPVEDTEAFF.

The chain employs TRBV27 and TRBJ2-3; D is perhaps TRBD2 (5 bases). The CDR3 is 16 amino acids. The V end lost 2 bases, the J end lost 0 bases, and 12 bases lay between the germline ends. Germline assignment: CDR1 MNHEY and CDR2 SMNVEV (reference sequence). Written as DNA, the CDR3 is TGTGCCAGCAGTTTAATCCGGGGTAAAAGCACAGATACGCAGTATTTT. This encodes CASSLIRGKSTDTQYF.

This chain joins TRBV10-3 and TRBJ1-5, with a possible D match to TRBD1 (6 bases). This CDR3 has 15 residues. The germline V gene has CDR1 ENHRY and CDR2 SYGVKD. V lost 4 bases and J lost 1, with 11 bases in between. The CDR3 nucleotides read TGTGCCATCAGTGGGGGGCGCTTGAGCAATCAGCCCCAGCATTTT. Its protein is CAISGGRLSNQPQHF.

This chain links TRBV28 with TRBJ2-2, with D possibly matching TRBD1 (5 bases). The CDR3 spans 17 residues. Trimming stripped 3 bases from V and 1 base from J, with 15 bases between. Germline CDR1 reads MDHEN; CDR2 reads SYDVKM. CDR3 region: CASSLVERTLNTGELFF. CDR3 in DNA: TGTGCCAGCAGTTTGGTGGAGAGGACACTGAACACCGGGGAGCTGTTTTTT.

The CDR3 protein is CASSLWGPGTNEKLFF. The CDR3 DNA follows: TGTGCCAGCAGTCTGTGGGGACCAGGAACTAATGAAAAACTGTTTTTT. The gene calls are TRBV2 and TRBJ1-4; D possibly corresponds to TRBD1 (5 bases). This CDR3 comprises 16 residues. V lost 5 bases and J lost 1, with 14 bases in between. Germline assignment: CDR1 SNHLY and CDR2 FYNNEI. Full variable domain (remainder filled in from reference TRBV2 and TRBJ1-4): EPEVTQTPSHQVTQMGQEVILRCVPISNHLYFYWYRQILGQKVEFLVSFYNNEISEKSEIFDDQFSVERPDGSNFTLKIRSTKLEDSAMYFCASSLWGPGTNEKLFFGSGTQLSVL.

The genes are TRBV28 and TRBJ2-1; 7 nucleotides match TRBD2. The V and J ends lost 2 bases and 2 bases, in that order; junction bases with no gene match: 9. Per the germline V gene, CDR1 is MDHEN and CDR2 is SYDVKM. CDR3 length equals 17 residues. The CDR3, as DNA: TGTGCCAGCAGTTTAGAGGGAGGGAGGATGACCTACAATGAGCAGTTCTTC. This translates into CASSLEGGRMTYNEQFF.

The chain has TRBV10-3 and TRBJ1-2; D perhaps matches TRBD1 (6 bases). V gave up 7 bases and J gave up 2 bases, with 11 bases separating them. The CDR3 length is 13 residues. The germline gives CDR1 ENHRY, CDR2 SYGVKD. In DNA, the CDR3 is TGTGCCATCACTTACGACAGGAACTATGGCTACACCTTC. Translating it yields CAITYDRNYGYTF.

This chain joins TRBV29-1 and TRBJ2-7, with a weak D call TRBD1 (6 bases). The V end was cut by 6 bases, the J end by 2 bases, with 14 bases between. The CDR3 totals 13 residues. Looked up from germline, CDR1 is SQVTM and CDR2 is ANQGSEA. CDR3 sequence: CSVATGPPYEQYF. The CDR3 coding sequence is TGCAGCGTCGCGACAGGACCCCCCTACGAGCAGTACTTC.

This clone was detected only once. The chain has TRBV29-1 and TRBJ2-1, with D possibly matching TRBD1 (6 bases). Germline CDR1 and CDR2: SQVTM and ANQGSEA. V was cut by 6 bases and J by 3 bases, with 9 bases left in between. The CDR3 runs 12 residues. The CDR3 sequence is CSVTGYYNEQFF. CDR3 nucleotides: TGCAGCGTGACAGGTTACTACAATGAGCAGTTCTTC.

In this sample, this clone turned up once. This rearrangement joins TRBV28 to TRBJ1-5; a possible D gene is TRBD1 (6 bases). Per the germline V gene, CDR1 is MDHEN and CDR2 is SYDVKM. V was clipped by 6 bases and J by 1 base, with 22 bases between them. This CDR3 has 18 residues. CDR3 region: CASSLGALTGISNQPQHF. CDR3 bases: TGTGCCAGCAGCTTAGGGGCCCTAACAGGGATCAGCAATCAGCCCCAGCATTTT. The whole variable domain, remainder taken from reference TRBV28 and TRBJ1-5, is DVKVTQSSRYLVKRTGEKVFLECVQDMDHENMFWYRQDPGLGLRLIYFSYDVKMKEKGDIPEGYSVSREKKERFSLILESASTNQTSMYLCASSLGALTGISNQPQHFGDGTRLSIL.

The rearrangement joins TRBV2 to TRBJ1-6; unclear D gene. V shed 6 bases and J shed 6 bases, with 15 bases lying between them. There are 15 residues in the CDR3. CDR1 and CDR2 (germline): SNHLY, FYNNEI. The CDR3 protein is CASRLEASGNSPLHF. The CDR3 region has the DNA TGTGCCAGCAGGTTGGAGGCCTCGGGTAATTCACCCCTCCACTTT.

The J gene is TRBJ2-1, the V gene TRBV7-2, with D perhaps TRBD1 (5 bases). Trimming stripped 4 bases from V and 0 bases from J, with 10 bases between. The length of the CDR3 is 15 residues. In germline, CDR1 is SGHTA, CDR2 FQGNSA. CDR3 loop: CASSSTEVSYNEQFF. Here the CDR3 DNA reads TGTGCCAGCAGCTCGACAGAGGTCTCCTACAATGAGCAGTTCTTC.

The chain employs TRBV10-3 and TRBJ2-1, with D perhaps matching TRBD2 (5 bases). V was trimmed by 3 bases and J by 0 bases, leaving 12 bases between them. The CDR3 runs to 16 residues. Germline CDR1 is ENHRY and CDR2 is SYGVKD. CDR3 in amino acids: CAISEVGGRSYNEQFF. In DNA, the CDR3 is TGTGCCATCAGTGAAGTAGGCGGGCGCTCCTACAATGAGCAGTTCTTC.

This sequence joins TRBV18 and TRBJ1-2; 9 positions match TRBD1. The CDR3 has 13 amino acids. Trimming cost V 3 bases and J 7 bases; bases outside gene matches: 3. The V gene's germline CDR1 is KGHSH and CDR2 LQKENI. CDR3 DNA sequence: TGTGCCAGCTCACCTGGGACAGGGCCTGGCTACACCTTC. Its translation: CASSPGTGPGYTF.

The CDR3 nucleotides read TGTGCCAGCAGCTTTGCGGGCTCTGGGGCCAACGTCCTGACTTTC. Translating gives CASSFAGSGANVLTF. V is TRBV7-3 and J is TRBJ2-6, with a tentative D call TRBD2 (5 bases). V dropped 3 bases and J dropped 0 bases, with 6 bases sitting between them. The CDR3 spans 15 residues. Germline V gene data show CDR1 as SGHTA and CDR2 as FQGTGA.

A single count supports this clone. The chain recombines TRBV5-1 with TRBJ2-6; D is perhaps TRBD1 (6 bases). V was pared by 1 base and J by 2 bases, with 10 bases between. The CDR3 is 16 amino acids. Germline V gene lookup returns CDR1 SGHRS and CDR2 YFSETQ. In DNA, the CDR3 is TGCGCCAGCAGCTTGCCCTCAGGGGCTGGGGCCAACGTCCTGACTTTC. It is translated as CASSLPSGAGANVLTF.

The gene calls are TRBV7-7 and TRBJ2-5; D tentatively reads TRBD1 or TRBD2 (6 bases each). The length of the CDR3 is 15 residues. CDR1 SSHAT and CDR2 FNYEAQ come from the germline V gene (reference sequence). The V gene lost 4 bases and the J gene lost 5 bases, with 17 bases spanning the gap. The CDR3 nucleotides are TGTGCCAGCAGCTCCGACGGGGGCGCGGGGGAGACCCAGTACTTC. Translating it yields CASSSDGGAGETQYF.